The clone carrying this T cell receptor beta chain was counted only a few times. No antigen is known for it. Germline assignment: CDR1 SGHNT and CDR2 YYREEE (reference sequence). V shed 2 bases and J shed 2 bases, with 4 bases lying between them. The CDR3 runs to 12 residues. The data are from a study of beta chain features in type 1 diabetes. Study conclusions and caveats: A moderate, significant TCRB CDR3 shortening appeared in type 1 diabetes across four CD4+ subsets.

The investigators reverse transcribed all of the isolated RNA, so they sequenced expressed TCRB transcripts. Method: immunoSEQ multiplex PCR; TCRdb's copy keeps in-frame clones and lacks some. The sample includes hundreds of thousands of clones, roughly an eighth of them seen just once. This rearrangement joins TRBV5-4 to TRBJ2-5; no definite D call. Specimen: naive CD4+ T cells from blood. The sequence was collected from a young man with type 1 diabetes. DNA for the CDR3: TGTGCCAGCAGCTTTGGTCAAGAGACCCAGTACTTC. Translating it yields CASSFGQETQYF.